This T cell receptor beta chain was documented in a study of T-cell memory formation after mild COVID-19. Study-level background: TCR clusters were largely donor specific. Study-level findings and limits: Cross-reactive memory appears to have joined, as suggested by some responding clones showing up in pre-infection memory. CD4+ bias marked clones expanding day 15 to 37, unlike balanced contracting clones.

This clonotype was seen only a few times. What it binds is not known. Amplification by 5'RACE using constant-segment primers produced TCR alpha and TCR beta cDNA libraries that carried sample barcodes and UMIs. TCRdb reprocessed the 5' RACE reads via MiXCR and lists one record per CDR3 protein. The sample comprises hundreds of thousands of distinct CDR3 sequences, around 20% of which are singletons, and around 13% rests with the top ten. Looked up from germline, CDR1 is SGHRS and CDR2 is YFSETQ. Trimming removed 0 bases at V and 3 bases at J, with 13 bases between. This CDR3 region has 15 residues. The clonotype comes from an adult woman who had mild COVID-19 (a few samples of this study predate the infection). Cell type and time point are not known. The sequencing input was PBMCs or a T cell subset sorted from them (not recorded which). The chain links TRBV5-1 to TRBJ2-7, with D maybe TRBD1 (6 bases). CDR3 in amino acids: CASSLEPDRSYEQYF. In nucleotides, the CDR3 is TGCGCCAGCAGCTTGGAACCCGACAGGAGCTACGAGCAGTACTTC.